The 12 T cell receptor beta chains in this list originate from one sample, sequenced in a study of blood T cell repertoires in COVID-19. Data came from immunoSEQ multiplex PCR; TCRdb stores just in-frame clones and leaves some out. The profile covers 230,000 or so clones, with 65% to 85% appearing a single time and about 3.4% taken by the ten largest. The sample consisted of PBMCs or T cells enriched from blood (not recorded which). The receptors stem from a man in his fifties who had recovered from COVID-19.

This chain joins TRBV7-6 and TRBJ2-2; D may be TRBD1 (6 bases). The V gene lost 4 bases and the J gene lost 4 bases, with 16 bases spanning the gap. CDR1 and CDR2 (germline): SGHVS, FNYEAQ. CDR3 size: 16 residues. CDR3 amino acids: CASSSSGTSGTGELFF. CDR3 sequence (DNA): TGTGCCAGCAGCTCCTCGGGGACATCTGGCACCGGGGAGCTGTTTTTT.

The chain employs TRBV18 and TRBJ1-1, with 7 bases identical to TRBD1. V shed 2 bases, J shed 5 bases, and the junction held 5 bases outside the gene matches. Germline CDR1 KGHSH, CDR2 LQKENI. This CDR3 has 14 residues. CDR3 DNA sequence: TGTGCCAGCTCACCATTGACAGGGACGACTGAAGCTTTCTTT. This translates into CASSPLTGTTEAFF. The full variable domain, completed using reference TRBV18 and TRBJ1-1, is NAGVMQNPRHLVRRRGQEARLRCSPMKGHSHVYWYRQLPEEGLKFMVYLQKENIIDESGMPKERFSAEFPKEGPSILRIQQVVRGDSAAYFCASSPLTGTTEAFFGQGTRLTVV.

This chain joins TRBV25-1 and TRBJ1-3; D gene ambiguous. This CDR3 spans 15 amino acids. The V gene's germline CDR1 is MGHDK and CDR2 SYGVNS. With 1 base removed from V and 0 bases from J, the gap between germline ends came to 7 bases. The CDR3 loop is CASSESGSSGNTIYF. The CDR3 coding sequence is TGTGCCAGCAGTGAATCTGGCAGCTCTGGAAACACCATATATTTT.

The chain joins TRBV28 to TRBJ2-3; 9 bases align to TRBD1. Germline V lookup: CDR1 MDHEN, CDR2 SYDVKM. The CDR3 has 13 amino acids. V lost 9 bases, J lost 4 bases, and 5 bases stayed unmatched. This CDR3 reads CASTGGGSDTQYF. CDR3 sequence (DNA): TGTGCCAGTACAGGGGGCGGGTCAGATACGCAGTATTTT.

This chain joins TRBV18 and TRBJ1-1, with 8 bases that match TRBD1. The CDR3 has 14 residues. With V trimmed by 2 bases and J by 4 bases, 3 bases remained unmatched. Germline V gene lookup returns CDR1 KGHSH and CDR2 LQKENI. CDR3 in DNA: TGTGCCAGCTCACCAGCGGACAGGGCCACTGAAGCTTTCTTT. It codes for CASSPADRATEAFF.

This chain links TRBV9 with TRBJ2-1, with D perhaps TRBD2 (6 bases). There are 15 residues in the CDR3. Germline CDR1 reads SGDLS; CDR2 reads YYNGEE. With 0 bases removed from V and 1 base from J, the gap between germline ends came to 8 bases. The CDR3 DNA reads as TGTGCCAGCAGCGTAGAGAGCGGGTCCTACAATGAGCAGTTCTTC. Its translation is CASSVESGSYNEQFF.

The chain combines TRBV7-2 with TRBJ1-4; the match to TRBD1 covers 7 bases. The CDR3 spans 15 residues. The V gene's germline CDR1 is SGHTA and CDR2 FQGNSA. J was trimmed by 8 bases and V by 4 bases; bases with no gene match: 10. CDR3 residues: CASSSQTGFGEKLFF. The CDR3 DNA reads TGTGCCAGCAGCTCTCAGACAGGGTTCGGGGAAAAACTGTTTTTT.

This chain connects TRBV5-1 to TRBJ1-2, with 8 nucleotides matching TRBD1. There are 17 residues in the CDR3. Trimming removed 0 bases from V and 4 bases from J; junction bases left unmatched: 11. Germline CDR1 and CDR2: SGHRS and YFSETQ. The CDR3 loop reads CASSLAGGRGRSYGYTF. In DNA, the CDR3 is TGCGCCAGCAGCTTGGCAGGTGGCAGGGGGCGAAGCTATGGCTACACCTTC.

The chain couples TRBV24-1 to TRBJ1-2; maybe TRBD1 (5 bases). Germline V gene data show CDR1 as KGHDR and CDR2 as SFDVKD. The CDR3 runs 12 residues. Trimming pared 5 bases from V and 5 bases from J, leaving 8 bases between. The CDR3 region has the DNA TGTGCCACCAGTGTTGACAGTTATGGCTACACCTTC. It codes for CATSVDSYGYTF.

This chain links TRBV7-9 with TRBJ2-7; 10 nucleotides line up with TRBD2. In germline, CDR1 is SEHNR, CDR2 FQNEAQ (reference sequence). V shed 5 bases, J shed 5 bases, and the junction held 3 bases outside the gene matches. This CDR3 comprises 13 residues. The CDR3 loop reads CASSLTSGHEQYF. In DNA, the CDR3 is TGTGCCAGCAGCCTGACTAGCGGGCACGAGCAGTACTTC.

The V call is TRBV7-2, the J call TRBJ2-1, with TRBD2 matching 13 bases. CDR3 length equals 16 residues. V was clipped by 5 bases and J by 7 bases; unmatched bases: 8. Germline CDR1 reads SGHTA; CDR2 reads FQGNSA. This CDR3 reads CASSPRTSGSQNEQFF. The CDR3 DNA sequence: TGTGCCAGCAGCCCGAGGACTAGCGGGAGTCAGAATGAGCAGTTCTTC. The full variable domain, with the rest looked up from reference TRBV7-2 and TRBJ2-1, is GAGVSQSPSNKVTEKGKDVELRCDPISGHTALYWYRQSLGQGLEFLIYFQGNSAPDKSGLPSDRFSAERTGGSVSTLTIQRTQQEDSAVYLCASSPRTSGSQNEQFFGPGTRLTVL.

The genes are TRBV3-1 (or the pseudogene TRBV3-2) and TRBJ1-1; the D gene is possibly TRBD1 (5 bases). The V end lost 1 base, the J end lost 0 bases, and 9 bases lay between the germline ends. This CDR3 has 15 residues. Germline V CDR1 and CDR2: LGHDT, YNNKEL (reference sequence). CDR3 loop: CASSQAGLMNTEAFF. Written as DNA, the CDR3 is TGTGCCAGCAGCCAAGCAGGGTTGATGAACACTGAAGCTTTCTTT.